These 13 T cell receptor beta chains share one sample of origin, sequenced in a study of OX40 agonist ivuxolimab in advanced cancers. Some clones are missing from TCRdb's copy, which holds only in-frame ones; the method was immunoSEQ multiplex PCR. This sample has roughly 19,000 clones, with 84% found just once. Sequences were derived from CD4+ or CD8+ T cells sorted from blood, sampled in a trial of the OX40 agonist ivuxolimab. These receptors all come from an adult with an advanced solid tumor such as melanoma, head and neck, liver or kidney cancer.

The rearrangement links TRBV13 to TRBJ2-7; 10 bases fit TRBD1. The CDR3 is 16 amino acids. Germline CDR1 is PRHDT and CDR2 is FYEKMQ (reference sequence). Losses at the gene ends were 2 bases for V and 5 bases for J; bases not matched to a gene: 9. The CDR3 loop is CASSLTLTGGGNEQYF. The CDR3 nucleotides are TGTGCCAGCAGCTTAACCCTGACAGGGGGCGGGAACGAGCAGTACTTC. The whole variable domain, filled in from reference TRBV13 and TRBJ2-7, reads AAGVIQSPRHLIKEKRETATLKCYPIPRHDTVYWYQQGPGQDPQFLISFYEKMQSDKGSIPDRFSAQQFSDYHSELNMSSLELGDSALYFCASSLTLTGGGNEQYFGPGTRLTVT.

V gene TRBV7-9 combines with J gene TRBJ2-5; D is possibly TRBD1 or TRBD2 (5 bases each). In germline, CDR1 is SEHNR, CDR2 FQNEAQ (reference sequence). Trimming took 4 bases from V and 6 from J, leaving 12 bases between them. CDR3 length equals 13 residues. The CDR3 nucleotides read TGTGCCAGCAGCTCCGTCCGGGGACAGACCCAGTACTTC. This encodes CASSSVRGQTQYF.

This clone was recorded only once. The J gene is TRBJ2-3, the V gene TRBV5-6; D call uncertain. This CDR3 region has 13 residues. Trimming took off 9 bases at V and 2 bases at J, with 13 bases between the two ends. In germline, CDR1 is SGHDT, CDR2 YYEEEE. The CDR3 reads CATRPGHTDTQYF. CDR3 nucleotide sequence: TGTGCCACCCGCCCCGGGCACACAGATACGCAGTATTTT. The entire variable domain, with the rest obtained from reference TRBV5-6 and TRBJ2-3, is as follows: DAGVTQSPTHLIKTRGQQVTLRCSPKSGHDTVSWYQQALGQGPQFIFQYYEEEERQRGNFPDRFSGHQFPNYSSELNVNALLLGDSALYLCATRPGHTDTQYFGPGTRLTVL.

This CDR3 reads CASSWGRGGNEQFF. The CDR3 DNA is TGTGCCAGCAGCTGGGGCAGGGGAGGCAATGAGCAGTTCTTC. The chain joins TRBV5-4 to TRBJ2-1; tentatively, D is TRBD1 or TRBD2 (6 bases each). The CDR3 is made up of 14 amino acids. Germline V gives CDR1 SGHNT, CDR2 YYREEE (reference sequence). V lost 3 bases and J lost 6, with 13 bases in between.

V is TRBV5-4 and J is TRBJ2-1, with 8 bases lining up with TRBD2. Per germline, CDR1 SGHNT and CDR2 YYREEE (reference sequence). The CDR3 loop spans 13 amino acids. CDR3 DNA sequence: TGTGAAGCGGGCCTAGCGGGTTACAATGAGCAGTTCTTC. Protein: CEAGLAGYNEQFF.

This sequence joins TRBV13 and TRBJ2-7, with 7 bases identical to TRBD1. This CDR3 is built from 14 residues. V shed 4 bases and J 3 bases; nucleotides not matched to a gene: 6. The germline V gene encodes CDR1 PRHDT and CDR2 FYEKMQ (reference sequence). CDR3 region: CASSSATGIYEQYF. The DNA of the CDR3 is TGTGCCAGCAGCTCCGCGACAGGGATCTACGAGCAGTACTTC. Together with reference TRBV13 and TRBJ2-7, the CDR3 gives the full variable domain: AAGVIQSPRHLIKEKRETATLKCYPIPRHDTVYWYQQGPGQDPQFLISFYEKMQSDKGSIPDRFSAQQFSDYHSELNMSSLELGDSALYFCASSSATGIYEQYFGPGTRLTVT.

V and J are TRBV15 and TRBJ2-5; D is uncertain. The germline V and J ends were trimmed by 0 bases and 3 bases, with 8 bases remaining between them. Germline CDR1 is LNHNV and CDR2 is YYDKDF (reference sequence). The CDR3 is made up of 14 amino acids. CDR3 loop: CATSRDPGEETQYF. CDR3 nucleotide sequence: TGTGCCACCAGCAGAGATCCAGGAGAAGAGACCCAGTACTTC.

The chain links TRBV2 to TRBJ2-5; D remains ambiguous. CDR1 is SNHLY and CDR2 is FYNNEI in the germline V gene. CDR3 length: 14 amino acids. V lost 2 bases, J lost 1 base, and 8 bases lay in between. The CDR3 nucleotides read TGTGCCAGCAGTGAACGGCAGGCCCAAGAGACCCAGTACTTC. Its protein is CASSERQAQETQYF. Supplemented by reference TRBV2 and TRBJ2-5, the full variable domain reads EPEVTQTPSHQVTQMGQEVILRCVPISNHLYFYWYRQILGQKVEFLVSFYNNEISEKSEIFDDQFSVERPDGSNFTLKIRSTKLEDSAMYFCASSERQAQETQYFGPGTRLLVL.

CDR3 sequence: CASSRDGGETQYF. Here the CDR3 DNA reads TGTGCCAGCAGCCGGGACGGTGGGGAGACCCAGTACTTC. This chain uses TRBV5-6 with TRBJ2-5, with D tentatively TRBD1 or TRBD2 (5 bases each). The V end was cut by 4 bases, the J end by 5 bases, with 12 bases between. Germline CDR1 SGHDT, CDR2 YYEEEE. The CDR3 consists of 13 residues.

The V and J genes are TRBV5-1 and TRBJ2-1; TRBD1 matches 9 bases. CDR3 length: 15 amino acids. The J segment lost 4 bases and the V segment lost 1 base, leaving 3 bases of the junction unmatched. The germline V gene has CDR1 SGHRS and CDR2 YFSETQ. CDR3 nucleotide sequence: TGCGCCAGCAGCTTGACAGGGGGCTTATACAATGAGCAGTTCTTC. Protein product: CASSLTGGLYNEQFF. Drawing the rest from reference TRBV5-1 and TRBJ2-1, the complete variable domain is KAGVTQTPRYLIKTRGQQVTLSCSPISGHRSVSWYQQTPGQGLQFLFEYFSETQRNKGNFPGRFSGRQFSNSRSEMNVSTLELGDSALYLCASSLTGGLYNEQFFGPGTRLTVL.

The V gene is TRBV5-1, the J gene TRBJ1-1, with 10 bases matching TRBD1. This CDR3 region has 16 residues. Trimming at V came to 5 bases and at J to 3 bases, leaving 10 bases not matched to a gene. Germline assignment: CDR1 SGHRS and CDR2 YFSETQ. As DNA, the CDR3 is TGCGCCAGCAGACTGAGGACAGGGGGAAAGGACACTGAAGCTTTCTTT. Translation gives CASRLRTGGKDTEAFF.

This chain connects TRBV10-1 to TRBJ2-3; D is unclear. The CDR3 is 13 residues long. Germline V lookup: CDR1 WNHNN, CDR2 SYGVQD (reference sequence). The V gene lost 8 bases and the J gene lost 6 bases, with 15 bases spanning the gap. CDR3 loop: CASSSLGKDTQYF. CDR3 DNA sequence: TGCGCCAGCTCCAGTTTGGGGAAGGATACGCAGTATTTT.

The chain carries TRBV5-1 and TRBJ2-7; TRBD1 matches 11 bases. The germline V gene encodes CDR1 SGHRS and CDR2 YFSETQ. V lost 4 bases and J lost 3; bases outside the gene matches: 15. There are 18 residues in the CDR3. The DNA for the CDR3 is TGCGCCAGCAGCGCCCCCCGAGGACAGGGGGCAGTTAACTACGAGCAGTACTTC. Its protein is CASSAPRGQGAVNYEQYF.